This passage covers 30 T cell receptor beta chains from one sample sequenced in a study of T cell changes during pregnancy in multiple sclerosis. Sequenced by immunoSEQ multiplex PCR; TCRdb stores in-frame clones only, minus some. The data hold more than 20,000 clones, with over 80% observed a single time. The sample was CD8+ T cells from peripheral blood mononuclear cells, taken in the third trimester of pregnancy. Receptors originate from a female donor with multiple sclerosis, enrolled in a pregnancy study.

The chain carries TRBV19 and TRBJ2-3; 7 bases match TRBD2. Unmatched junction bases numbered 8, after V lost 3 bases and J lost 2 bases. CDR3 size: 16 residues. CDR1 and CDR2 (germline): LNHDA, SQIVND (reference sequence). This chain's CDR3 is CASSMEGRGYTDTQYF. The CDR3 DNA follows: TGTGCCAGTAGTATGGAAGGGCGGGGGTACACAGATACGCAGTATTTT.

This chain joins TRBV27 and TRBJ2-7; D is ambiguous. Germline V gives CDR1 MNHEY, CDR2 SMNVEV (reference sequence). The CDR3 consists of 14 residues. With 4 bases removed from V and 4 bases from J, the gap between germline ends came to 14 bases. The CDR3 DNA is TGTGCCAGCAGTTCGGCCCCTTCCGGGTACGAGCAGTACTTC. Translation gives CASSSAPSGYEQYF.

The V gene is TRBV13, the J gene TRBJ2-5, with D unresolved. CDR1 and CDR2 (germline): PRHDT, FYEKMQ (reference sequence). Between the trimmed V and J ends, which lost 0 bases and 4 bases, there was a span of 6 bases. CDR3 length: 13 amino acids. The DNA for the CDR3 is TGTGCCAGCAGCTTAGGCCCGCGAGAGACCCAGTACTTC. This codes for CASSLGPRETQYF.

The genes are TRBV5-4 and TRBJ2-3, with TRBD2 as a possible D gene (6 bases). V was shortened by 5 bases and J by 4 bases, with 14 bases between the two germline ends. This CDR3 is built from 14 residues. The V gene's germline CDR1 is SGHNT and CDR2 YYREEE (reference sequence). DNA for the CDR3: TGTGCCAGCAGACGGGACTCCGGGGCAGATACGCAGTATTTT. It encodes CASRRDSGADTQYF.

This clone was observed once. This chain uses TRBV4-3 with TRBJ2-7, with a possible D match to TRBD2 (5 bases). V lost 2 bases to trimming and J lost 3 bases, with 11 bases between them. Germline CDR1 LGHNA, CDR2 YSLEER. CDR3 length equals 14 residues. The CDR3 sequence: CASSQHRTDYEQYF. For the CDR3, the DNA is TGCGCCAGCAGCCAACATCGGACTGACTACGAGCAGTACTTC.

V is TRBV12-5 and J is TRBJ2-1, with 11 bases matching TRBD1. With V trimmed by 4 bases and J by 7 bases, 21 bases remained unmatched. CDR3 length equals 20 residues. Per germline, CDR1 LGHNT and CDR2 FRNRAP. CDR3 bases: TGTGCTAGTGGTTCCGGGACAGGGGGGCTAGCGGGTACCCCCTGGAATGAGCAGTTCTTC. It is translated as CASGSGTGGLAGTPWNEQFF. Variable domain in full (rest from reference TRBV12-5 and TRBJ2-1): DARVTQTPRHKVTEMGQEVTMRCQPILGHNTVFWYRQTMMQGLELLAYFRNRAPLDDSGMPKDRFSAEMPDATLATLKIQPSEPRDSAVYFCASGSGTGGLAGTPWNEQFFGPGTRLTVL.

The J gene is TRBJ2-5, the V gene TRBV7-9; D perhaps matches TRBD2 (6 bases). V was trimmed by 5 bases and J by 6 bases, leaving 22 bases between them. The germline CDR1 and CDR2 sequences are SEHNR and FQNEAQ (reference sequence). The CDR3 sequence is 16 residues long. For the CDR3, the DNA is TGTGCCAGCAGCCCAGAACTGGACTATCCCCCCAAGACCCAGTACTTC. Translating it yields CASSPELDYPPKTQYF. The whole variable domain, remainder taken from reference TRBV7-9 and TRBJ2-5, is DTGVSQNPRHKITKRGQNVTFRCDPISEHNRLYWYRQTLGQGPEFLTYFQNEAQLEKSRLLSDRFSAERPKGSFSTLEIQRTEQGDSAMYLCASSPELDYPPKTQYFGPGTRLLVL.

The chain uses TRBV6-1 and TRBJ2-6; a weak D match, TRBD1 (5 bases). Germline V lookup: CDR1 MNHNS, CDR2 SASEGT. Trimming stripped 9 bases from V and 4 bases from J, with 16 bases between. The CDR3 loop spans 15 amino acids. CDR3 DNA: TGTGCCAGTACGATAGACAGCTGGGGGGCCAACGTCCTGACTTTC. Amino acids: CASTIDSWGANVLTF.

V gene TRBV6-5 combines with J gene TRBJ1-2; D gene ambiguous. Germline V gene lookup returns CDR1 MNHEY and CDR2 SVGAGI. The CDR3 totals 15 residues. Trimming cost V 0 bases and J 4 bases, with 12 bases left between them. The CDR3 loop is CASSYSRRDLYGYTF. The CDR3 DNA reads TGTGCCAGCAGTTACTCGAGGCGGGATCTCTATGGCTACACCTTC.

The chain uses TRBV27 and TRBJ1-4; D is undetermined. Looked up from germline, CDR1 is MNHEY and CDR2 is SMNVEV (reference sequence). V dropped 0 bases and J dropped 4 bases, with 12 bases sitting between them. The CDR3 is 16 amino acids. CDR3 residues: CASSLSITAHNEKLFF. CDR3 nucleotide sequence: TGTGCCAGCAGTTTATCGATAACAGCTCATAATGAAAAACTGTTTTTT. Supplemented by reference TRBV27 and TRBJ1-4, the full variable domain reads EAQVTQNPRYLITVTGKKLTVTCSQNMNHEYMSWYRQDPGLGLRQIYYSMNVEVTDKGDVPEGYKVSRKEKRNFPLILESPSPNQTSLYFCASSLSITAHNEKLFFGSGTQLSVL.

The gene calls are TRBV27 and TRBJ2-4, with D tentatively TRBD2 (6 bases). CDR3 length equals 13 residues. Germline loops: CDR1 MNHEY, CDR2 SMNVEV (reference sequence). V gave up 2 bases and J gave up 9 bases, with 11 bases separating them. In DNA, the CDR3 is TGTGCCAGCAGTTTAGGGGCCGGGAGCATTCAGTACTTC. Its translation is CASSLGAGSIQYF.

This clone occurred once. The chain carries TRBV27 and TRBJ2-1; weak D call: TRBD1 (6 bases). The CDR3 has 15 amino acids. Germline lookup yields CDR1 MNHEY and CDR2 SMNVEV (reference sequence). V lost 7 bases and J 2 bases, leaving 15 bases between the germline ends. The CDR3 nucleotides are TGTGCCAGCACCGCAATGGGGACACCCTACAATGAGCAGTTCTTC. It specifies CASTAMGTPYNEQFF.

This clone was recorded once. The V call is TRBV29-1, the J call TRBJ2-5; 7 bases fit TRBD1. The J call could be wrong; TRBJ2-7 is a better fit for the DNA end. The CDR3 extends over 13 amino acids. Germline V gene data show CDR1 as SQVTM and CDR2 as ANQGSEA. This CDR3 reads CSVVGTEPYEQYF. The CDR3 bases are TGCAGCGTTGTTGGGACAGAGCCCTACGAGCAGTACTTC.

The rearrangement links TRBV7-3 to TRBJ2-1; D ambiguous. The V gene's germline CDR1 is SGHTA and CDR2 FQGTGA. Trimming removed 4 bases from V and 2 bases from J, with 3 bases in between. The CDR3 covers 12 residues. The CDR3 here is CASSSTYNEQFF. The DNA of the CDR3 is TGTGCCAGCAGCTCTACCTACAATGAGCAGTTCTTC.

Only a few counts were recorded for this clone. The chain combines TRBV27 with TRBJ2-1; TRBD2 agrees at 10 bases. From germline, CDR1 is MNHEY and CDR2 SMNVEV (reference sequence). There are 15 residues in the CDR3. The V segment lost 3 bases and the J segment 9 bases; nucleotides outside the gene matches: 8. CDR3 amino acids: CASSFRLAGGGEQFF. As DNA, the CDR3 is TGTGCCAGCAGTTTCAGACTAGCGGGCGGAGGTGAGCAGTTCTTC.

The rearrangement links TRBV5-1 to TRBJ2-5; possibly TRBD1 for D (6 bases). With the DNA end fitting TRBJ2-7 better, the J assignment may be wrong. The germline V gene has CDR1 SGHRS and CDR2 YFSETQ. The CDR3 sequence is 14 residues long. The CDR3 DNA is TGCGCCAGCAGCTTTACAGGGATCTCCTACGAGCAGTACTTC. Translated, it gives CASSFTGISYEQYF.

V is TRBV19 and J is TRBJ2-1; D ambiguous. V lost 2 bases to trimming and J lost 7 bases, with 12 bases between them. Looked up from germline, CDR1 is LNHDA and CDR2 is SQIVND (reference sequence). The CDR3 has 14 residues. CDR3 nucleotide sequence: TGTGCCAGTAGTATATTCGGTGGTTCGAATGAGCAGTTCTTC. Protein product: CASSIFGGSNEQFF.

The CDR3 reads CASRQAGGNTGELFF. In nucleotides, the CDR3 is TGTGCCAGCAGACAAGCGGGAGGGAACACCGGGGAGCTGTTTTTT. The chain joins TRBV9 to TRBJ2-2, with 9 nucleotides matching TRBD2. V shed 5 bases, J shed 1 base, and the junction held 3 bases outside the gene matches. The V gene's germline CDR1 is SGDLS and CDR2 YYNGEE. This CDR3 contains 15 residues.

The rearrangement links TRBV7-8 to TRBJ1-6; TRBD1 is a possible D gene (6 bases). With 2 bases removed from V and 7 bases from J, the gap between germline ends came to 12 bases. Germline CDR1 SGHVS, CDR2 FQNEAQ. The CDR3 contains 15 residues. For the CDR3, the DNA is TGTGCCAGCAGCTTAAACACAGGGACGAATTCACCCCTCCACTTT. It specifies CASSLNTGTNSPLHF.

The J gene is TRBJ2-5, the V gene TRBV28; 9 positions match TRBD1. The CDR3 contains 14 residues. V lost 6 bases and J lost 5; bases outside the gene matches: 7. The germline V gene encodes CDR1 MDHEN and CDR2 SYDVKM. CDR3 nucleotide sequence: TGTGCCAGCAGCCACGACAGGGGGACGGAGACCCAGTACTTC. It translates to CASSHDRGTETQYF.

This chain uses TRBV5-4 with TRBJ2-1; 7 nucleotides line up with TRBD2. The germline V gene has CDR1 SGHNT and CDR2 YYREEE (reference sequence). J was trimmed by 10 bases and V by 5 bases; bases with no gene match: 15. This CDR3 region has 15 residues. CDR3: CASSLLAAYQGEQFF. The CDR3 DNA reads TGTGCCAGCAGTTTGCTAGCGGCCTACCAGGGCGAGCAGTTCTTC.

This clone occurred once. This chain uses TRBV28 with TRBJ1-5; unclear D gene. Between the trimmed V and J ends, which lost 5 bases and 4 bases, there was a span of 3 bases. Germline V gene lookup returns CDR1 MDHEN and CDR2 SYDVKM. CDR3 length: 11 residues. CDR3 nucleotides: TGTGCCAGCAGTCCGAATCAGCCCCAGCATTTT. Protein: CASSPNQPQHF.

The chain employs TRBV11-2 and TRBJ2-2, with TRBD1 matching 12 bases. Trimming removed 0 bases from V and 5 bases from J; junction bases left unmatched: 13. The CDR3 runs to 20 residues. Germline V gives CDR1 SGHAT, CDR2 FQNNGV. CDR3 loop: CASSLEFILAGQGATGELFF. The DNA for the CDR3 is TGTGCCAGCAGCTTAGAATTTATTTTAGCGGGACAGGGGGCAACCGGGGAGCTGTTTTTT.

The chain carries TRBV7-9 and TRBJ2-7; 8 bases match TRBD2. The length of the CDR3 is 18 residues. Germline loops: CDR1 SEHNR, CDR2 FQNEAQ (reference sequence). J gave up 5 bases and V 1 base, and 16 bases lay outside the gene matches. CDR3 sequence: CASSLVPGRGALSDEQYF. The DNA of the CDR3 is TGTGCCAGCAGCTTAGTCCCTGGGCGGGGGGCGCTCAGCGACGAGCAGTACTTC.

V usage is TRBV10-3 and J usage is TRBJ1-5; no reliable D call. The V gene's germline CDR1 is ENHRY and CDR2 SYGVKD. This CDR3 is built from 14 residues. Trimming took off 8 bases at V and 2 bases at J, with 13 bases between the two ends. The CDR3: CAIRGNGRNQPQHF. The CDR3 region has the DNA TGTGCCATCCGAGGGAATGGTCGCAATCAGCCCCAGCATTTT.

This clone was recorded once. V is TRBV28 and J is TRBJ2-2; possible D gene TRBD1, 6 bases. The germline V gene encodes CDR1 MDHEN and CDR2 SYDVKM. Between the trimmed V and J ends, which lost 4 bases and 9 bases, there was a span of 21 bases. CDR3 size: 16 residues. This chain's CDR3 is CASSSPPGHGLRELFF. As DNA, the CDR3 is TGTGCCAGCAGTTCCCCGCCGGGACATGGTCTGCGGGAGCTGTTTTTT.

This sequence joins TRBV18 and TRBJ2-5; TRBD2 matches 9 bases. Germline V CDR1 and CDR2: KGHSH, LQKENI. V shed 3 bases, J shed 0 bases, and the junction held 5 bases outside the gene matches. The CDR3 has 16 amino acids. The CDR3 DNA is TGTGCCAGCTCACCTGGACTAGCGCAGTACCAAGAGACCCAGTACTTC. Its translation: CASSPGLAQYQETQYF.

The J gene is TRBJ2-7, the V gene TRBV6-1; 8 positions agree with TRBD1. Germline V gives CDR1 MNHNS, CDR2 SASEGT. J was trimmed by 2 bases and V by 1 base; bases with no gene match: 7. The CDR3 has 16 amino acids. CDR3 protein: CASSEVRQGFPYEQYF. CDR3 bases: TGTGCCAGCAGTGAAGTAAGACAGGGGTTTCCCTACGAGCAGTACTTC.

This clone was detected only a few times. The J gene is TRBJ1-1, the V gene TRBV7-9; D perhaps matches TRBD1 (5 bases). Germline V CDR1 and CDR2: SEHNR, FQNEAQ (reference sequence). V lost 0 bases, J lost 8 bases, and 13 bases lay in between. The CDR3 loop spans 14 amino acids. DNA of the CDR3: TGTGCCAGCAGCTTAGCGTATGGGCAGGGCGAAGCTTTCTTT. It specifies CASSLAYGQGEAFF.

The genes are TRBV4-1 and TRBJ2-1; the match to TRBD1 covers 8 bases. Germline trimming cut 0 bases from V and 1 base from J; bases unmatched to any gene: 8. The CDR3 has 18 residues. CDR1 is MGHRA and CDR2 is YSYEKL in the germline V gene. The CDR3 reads CASSQDDEGTGSYNEQFF. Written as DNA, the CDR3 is TGCGCCAGCAGCCAAGATGATGAAGGGACAGGATCCTACAATGAGCAGTTCTTC.